These 24 T cell receptor beta chains were sequenced from one sample in a study of cytomegalovirus exposure and HLA in healthy donors. Both 60 Vbeta primers and 13 Jbeta primers went into the PCR. Data came from immunoSEQ multiplex PCR; TCRdb stores just in-frame clones and leaves some out. The sample consists of roughly 180,000 clones, 77% of them appearing once. Sequenced sample: PBMCs. These receptor sequences come from a woman aged 25 to 39 in good health and CMV-seropositive.

The chain carries TRBV7-8 and TRBJ1-1; 12 positions agree with TRBD1. CDR3 size: 19 residues. Trimming cost V 1 base and J 3 bases; bases outside gene matches: 12. Per the germline V gene, CDR1 is SGHVS and CDR2 is FQNEAQ. The CDR3 region is CASSLGAPGQGAIYTEAFF. The DNA for the CDR3 is TGTGCCAGCAGCTTAGGGGCTCCGGGACAGGGGGCGATTTACACTGAAGCTTTCTTT.

The chain employs TRBV7-8 and TRBJ2-5; TRBD2 is a possible D gene (6 bases). Trimming removed 6 bases at V and 5 bases at J, with 28 bases between. The CDR3 has 18 residues. Germline CDR1 is SGHVS and CDR2 is FQNEAQ. CDR3 DNA: TGTGCCAGCAGACGACGCACTAGCTCGCCAGTCGTTAGGGAGACCCAGTACTTC. Encoded protein: CASRRRTSSPVVRETQYF.

V gene TRBV2 combines with J gene TRBJ1-1, with 11 bases aligning to TRBD1. The CDR3 is 14 amino acids. CDR1 and CDR2 (germline): SNHLY, FYNNEI. V trimming: 6 bases; J trimming: 4 bases; junction bases outside the gene matches: 4. CDR3 region: CASRGQGGSTEAFF. Written as DNA, the CDR3 is TGTGCCAGCAGGGGACAGGGGGGGAGCACTGAAGCTTTCTTT.

This clone came up a few times. CDR3 residues: CASSQVQGISNQPQHF. The CDR3 coding sequence is TGCGCCAGCAGCCAAGTGCAGGGGATTAGCAATCAGCCCCAGCATTTT. This chain links TRBV4-1 with TRBJ1-5; weak D call: TRBD1 (6 bases). CDR3 length equals 16 residues. Trimming removed 1 base from V and 0 bases from J, with 10 bases in between. The germline V gene has CDR1 MGHRA and CDR2 YSYEKL.

The DNA for the CDR3 is TGTGCCAGCAGCCCACGGACAGGGGAGTTGGGGGAGCTGTTTTTT. Protein product: CASSPRTGELGELFF. The chain joins TRBV5-4 to TRBJ2-2; 9 bases agree with TRBD1. V lost 4 bases, J lost 8 bases, and 9 bases stayed unmatched. There are 15 residues in the CDR3. Germline V gene lookup returns CDR1 SGHNT and CDR2 YYREEE (reference sequence).

The chain combines TRBV14 with TRBJ1-1; 7 bases align to TRBD1. The CDR3 runs to 15 residues. Germline loops: CDR1 SGHDN, CDR2 FVKESK. Trimming at V came to 3 bases and at J to 0 bases, leaving 4 bases not matched to a gene. CDR3 coding DNA: TGTGCCAGCAGCCACCGGGACAGCTTGAACACTGAAGCTTTCTTT. It yields the protein CASSHRDSLNTEAFF.

The chain has TRBV29-1 and TRBJ2-5; the match to TRBD2 covers 13 bases. Germline-derived CDR1 and CDR2 are SQVTM and ANQGSEA. CDR3 size: 17 residues. CDR3 bases: TGCACCATTTCAGGACTAGCGGGAGAGAACCACCAAGAGACCCAGTACTTC. This gives the protein CTISGLAGENHQETQYF.

This rearrangement joins TRBV14 to TRBJ2-7, with TRBD1 identical over 8 bases. The germline V gene has CDR1 SGHDN and CDR2 FVKESK. The CDR3 is 17 amino acids. J lost 6 bases, V lost 4 bases, and 17 bases had no gene match. The CDR3 DNA sequence: TGTGCCAGCAGCCCGACAGGGGATAGGTCCCCCACCCGCGAGCAGTACTTC. Residues: CASSPTGDRSPTREQYF.

This clone was recorded once. The chain has TRBV27 and TRBJ2-7; maybe TRBD2 (5 bases). This CDR3 spans 13 amino acids. The V end lost 4 bases, the J end lost 3 bases, and 10 bases lay between the germline ends. Germline CDR1 and CDR2: MNHEY and SMNVEV (reference sequence). CDR3 in amino acids: CASSSEGGYEQYF. The CDR3 bases are TGTGCCAGCAGTTCCGAAGGAGGCTACGAGCAGTACTTC.

This chain connects TRBV27 to TRBJ2-3, with TRBD1 matching over 11 bases. This CDR3 region has 17 residues. Germline-derived CDR1 and CDR2 are MNHEY and SMNVEV (reference sequence). V dropped 5 bases and J dropped 3; count of bases not matched to a gene: 10. CDR3 coding DNA: TGTGCCAGCAGTGTATATACCCGGGACAGGGGGACAGATACGCAGTATTTT. Translated, it gives CASSVYTRDRGTDTQYF.

The chain is built from TRBV30 and TRBJ1-1, with D possibly TRBD1 on 5 matching bases. Germline V lookup: CDR1 GTSNPN, CDR2 SVGIG (reference sequence). With 3 bases removed from V and 1 base from J, the gap between germline ends came to 6 bases. This CDR3 is 12 amino acids long. For the CDR3, the DNA is TGTGCCTGGAGAGGACAGAACACTGAAGCTTTCTTT. Its protein product is CAWRGQNTEAFF.

Here the CDR3 reads CAWDRGGLAGAFF. The CDR3 coding sequence is TGTGCCTGGGACCGGGGAGGGCTGGCTGGAGCTTTCTTT. This sequence joins TRBV30 and TRBJ1-1; unclear D gene. The CDR3 sequence is 13 residues long. Trimming removed 5 bases at V and 10 bases at J, with 20 bases between. Germline lookup yields CDR1 GTSNPN and CDR2 SVGIG (reference sequence).

The rearrangement uses TRBV11-1 and TRBJ2-7; TRBD2 matches at 12 bases. The germline V gene has CDR1 SGHAT and CDR2 FQDESV (reference sequence). This CDR3 is 15 amino acids long. Trimming cost V 5 bases and J 6 bases; bases outside gene matches: 8. In DNA, the CDR3 is TGTGCCAGCAGCCAACTAGCGGGAGGCCCGGGCGAGCAGTACTTC. This gives the protein CASSQLAGGPGEQYF.

CDR3 coding DNA: TGTGCCAGTCGGACAGGGGGCGCGGGTGAAAAACTGTTTTTT. This encodes CASRTGGAGEKLFF. V usage is TRBV19 and J usage is TRBJ1-4, with 11 positions matching TRBD1. The CDR3 runs to 14 residues. Trimming at V came to 8 bases and at J to 7 bases, leaving 6 bases not matched to a gene. From germline, CDR1 is LNHDA and CDR2 SQIVND (reference sequence).

The chain carries TRBV19 and TRBJ2-1; possibly TRBD2 for D (5 bases). In germline, CDR1 is LNHDA, CDR2 SQIVND (reference sequence). This CDR3 comprises 17 residues. The V gene lost 3 bases and the J gene lost 1 base, with 16 bases spanning the gap. This chain's CDR3 is CASSILEGLGSYNEQFF. The DNA for the CDR3 is TGTGCCAGTAGTATCCTAGAGGGTTTGGGTTCCTACAATGAGCAGTTCTTC.

The sample holds one count of this clone. The chain combines TRBV5-1 with TRBJ2-5; D perhaps matches TRBD1 (5 bases). Germline CDR1 is SGHRS and CDR2 is YFSETQ. There are 12 residues in the CDR3. Trimming stripped 4 bases from V and 5 bases from J, with 9 bases between. The CDR3 here is CASSPQGETQYF. Here the CDR3 DNA reads TGCGCCAGCAGCCCGCAGGGTGAGACCCAGTACTTC. Complete variable domain (other parts from reference TRBV5-1 and TRBJ2-5): KAGVTQTPRYLIKTRGQQVTLSCSPISGHRSVSWYQQTPGQGLQFLFEYFSETQRNKGNFPGRFSGRQFSNSRSEMNVSTLELGDSALYLCASSPQGETQYFGPGTRLLVL.

As DNA, the CDR3 is TGTGCAAGTCGTGATCGGACAGAGAACTATGGCTACACCTTC. Translation: CASRDRTENYGYTF. This chain joins TRBV12-2 and TRBJ1-2; the table calls TRBD1, which could not be checked here. TRBV12-2 constitutes a pseudogene. The CDR3 sequence is 14 residues long.

This clone was observed a handful of times. The chain combines TRBV6-1 with TRBJ2-4, with TRBD2 as a possible D gene (7 bases). The CDR3 has 15 amino acids. CDR1 is MNHNS and CDR2 is SASEGT in the germline V gene. V lost 6 bases and J 8 bases, leaving 20 bases between the germline ends. This CDR3 is CASSPLQGGEYIQYF. CDR3 nucleotide sequence: TGTGCCAGCAGCCCCTTACAGGGAGGGGAGTACATTCAGTACTTC.

V is TRBV2 and J is TRBJ1-5; TRBD1 aligns across 8 bases. Per the germline V gene, CDR1 is SNHLY and CDR2 is FYNNEI. J was trimmed by 5 bases and V by 8 bases; bases with no gene match: 5. The CDR3 consists of 13 residues. The DNA of the CDR3 is TGTGCCAGCGACAGGGGTGGGGATCAGCCCCAGCATTTT. Translating it yields CASDRGGDQPQHF.

This clone has just a few counts. The chain joins TRBV9 to TRBJ1-2; D gene unclear. CDR3 length: 13 residues. Trimming removed 3 bases from V and 6 bases from J, with 12 bases in between. The germline CDR1 and CDR2 sequences are SGDLS and YYNGEE. CDR3 region: CASSGTSQDGYTF. The CDR3 DNA reads as TGTGCCAGCAGCGGTACGTCCCAGGATGGCTACACCTTC.

The V call is TRBV7-2, the J call TRBJ2-7, with 10 bases lining up with TRBD1. Germline values: CDR1 SGHTA, CDR2 FQGNSA. The junction had 3 bases not matched to a gene; V was cut back by 5 bases and J by 2 bases. The CDR3 contains 14 residues. The CDR3 spells CASSQDRGTYEQYF. DNA for the CDR3: TGTGCCAGCAGCCAGGACAGGGGGACCTACGAGCAGTACTTC.

This clone has a handful of counts. The chain is built from TRBV4-1 and TRBJ2-3; no firm D call. The V end lost 0 bases, the J end lost 0 bases, and 10 bases lay between the germline ends. CDR1 and CDR2 from the germline V gene are MGHRA and YSYEKL. This CDR3 has 16 residues. CDR3 bases: TGCGCCAGCAGCCAAGAGGGCCCCCCTAGCACAGATACGCAGTATTTT. Translated: CASSQEGPPSTDTQYF.

This clone was seen more than once but under ten times. The chain couples TRBV5-5 to TRBJ1-3; D remains unclear. CDR1 SGHKS and CDR2 YYEKEE come from the germline V gene (reference sequence). V was clipped by 2 bases and J by 0 bases, with 12 bases between them. This CDR3 is built from 16 residues. The CDR3 protein is CASSLLSGISGNTIYF. CDR3 bases: TGTGCCAGCAGCTTACTTTCAGGCATCTCTGGAAACACCATATATTTT. The variable domain in full, with the rest retrieved from reference TRBV5-5 and TRBJ1-3, is DAGVTQSPTHLIKTRGQQVTLRCSPISGHKSVSWYQQVLGQGPQFIFQYYEKEERGRGNFPDRFSARQFPNYSSELNVNALLLGDSALYLCASSLLSGISGNTIYFGEGSWLTVV.

The chain recombines TRBV5-1 with TRBJ2-2, with 8 bases lining up with TRBD1. Germline V CDR1 and CDR2: SGHRS, YFSETQ. The CDR3 is 15 residues long. The junction had 3 bases not matched to a gene; V was cut back by 4 bases and J by 1 base. The CDR3 nucleotides are TGCGCCAGCAGCACTGGGACAGGGAACACCGGGGAGCTGTTTTTT. Translation gives CASSTGTGNTGELFF.